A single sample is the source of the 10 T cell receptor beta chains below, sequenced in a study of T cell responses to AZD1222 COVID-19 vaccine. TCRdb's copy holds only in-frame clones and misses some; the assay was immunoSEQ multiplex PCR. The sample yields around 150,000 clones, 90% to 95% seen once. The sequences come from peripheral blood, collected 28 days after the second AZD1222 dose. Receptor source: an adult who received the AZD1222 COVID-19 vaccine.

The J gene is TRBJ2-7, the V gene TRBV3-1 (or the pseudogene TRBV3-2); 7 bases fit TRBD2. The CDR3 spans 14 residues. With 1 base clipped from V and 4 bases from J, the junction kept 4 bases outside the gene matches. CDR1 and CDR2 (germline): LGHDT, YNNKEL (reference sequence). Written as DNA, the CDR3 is TGTGCCAGCAGCCAAGTCGCGGGAGTTTACGAGCAGTACTTC. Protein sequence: CASSQVAGVYEQYF.

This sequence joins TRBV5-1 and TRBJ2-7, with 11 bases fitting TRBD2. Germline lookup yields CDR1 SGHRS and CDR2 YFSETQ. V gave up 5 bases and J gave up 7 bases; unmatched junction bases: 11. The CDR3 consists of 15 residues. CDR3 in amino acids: CASRRTSGSRGEQYF. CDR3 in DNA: TGCGCCAGCAGACGAACTAGCGGGAGTCGTGGGGAGCAGTACTTC.

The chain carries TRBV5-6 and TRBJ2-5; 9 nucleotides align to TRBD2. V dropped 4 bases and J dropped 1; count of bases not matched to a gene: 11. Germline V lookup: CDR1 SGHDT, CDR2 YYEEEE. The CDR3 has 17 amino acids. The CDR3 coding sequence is TGTGCCAGCAGCGGCCGGATGGGGACTAGCTTCCAAGAGACCCAGTACTTC. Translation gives CASSGRMGTSFQETQYF.

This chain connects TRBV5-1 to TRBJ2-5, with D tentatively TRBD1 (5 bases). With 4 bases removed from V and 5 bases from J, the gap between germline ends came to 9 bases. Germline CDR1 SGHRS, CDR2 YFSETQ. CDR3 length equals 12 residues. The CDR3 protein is CASSPAGETQYF. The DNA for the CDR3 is TGCGCCAGCAGCCCCGCAGGGGAGACCCAGTACTTC.

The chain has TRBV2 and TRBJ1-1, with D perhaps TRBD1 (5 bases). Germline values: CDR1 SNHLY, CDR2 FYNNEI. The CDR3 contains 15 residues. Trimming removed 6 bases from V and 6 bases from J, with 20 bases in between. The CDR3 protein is CASSKHGGVRAEAFF. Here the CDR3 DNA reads TGTGCCAGCAGCAAACATGGGGGGGTAAGGGCTGAAGCTTTCTTT.

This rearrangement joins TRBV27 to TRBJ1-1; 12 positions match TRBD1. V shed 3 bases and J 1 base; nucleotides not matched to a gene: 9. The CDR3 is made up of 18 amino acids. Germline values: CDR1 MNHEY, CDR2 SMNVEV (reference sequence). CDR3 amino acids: CASSFSPGQGARNTEAFF. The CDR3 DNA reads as TGTGCCAGCAGTTTCTCACCGGGACAGGGGGCGCGGAACACTGAAGCTTTCTTT.

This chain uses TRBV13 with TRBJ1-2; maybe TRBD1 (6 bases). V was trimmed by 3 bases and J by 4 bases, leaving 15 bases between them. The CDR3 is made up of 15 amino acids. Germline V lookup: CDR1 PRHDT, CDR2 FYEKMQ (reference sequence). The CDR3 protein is CASSFGAVQGYGYTF. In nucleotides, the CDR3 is TGTGCCAGCAGCTTCGGGGCTGTACAGGGCTATGGCTACACCTTC.

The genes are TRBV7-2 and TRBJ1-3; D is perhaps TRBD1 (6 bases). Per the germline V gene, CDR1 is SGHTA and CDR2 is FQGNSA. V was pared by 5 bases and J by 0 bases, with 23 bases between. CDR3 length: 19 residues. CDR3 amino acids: CASSAPQGRSNPSGNTIYF. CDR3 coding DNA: TGTGCCAGCAGCGCCCCCCAGGGGAGGTCGAACCCCTCTGGAAACACCATATATTTT.

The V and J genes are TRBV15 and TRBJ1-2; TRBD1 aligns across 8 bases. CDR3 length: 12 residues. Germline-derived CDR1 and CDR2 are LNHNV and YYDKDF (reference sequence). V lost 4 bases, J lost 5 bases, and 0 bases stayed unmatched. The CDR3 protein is CATSNRGYGYTF. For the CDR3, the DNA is TGTGCCACCAGCAACAGGGGGTATGGCTACACCTTC.

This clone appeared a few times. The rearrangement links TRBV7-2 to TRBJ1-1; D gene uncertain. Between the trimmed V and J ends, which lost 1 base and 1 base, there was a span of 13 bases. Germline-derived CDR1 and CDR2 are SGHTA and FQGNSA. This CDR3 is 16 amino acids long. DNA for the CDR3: TGTGCCAGCAGCTTAGATCAAGGGCGGCAGAACACTGAAGCTTTCTTT. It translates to CASSLDQGRQNTEAFF.